This is a list of T cell receptor beta chains from one sample in a study of blood T cell repertoires in COVID-19. Clones were sequenced by immunoSEQ multiplex PCR, and TCRdb holds only the in-frame ones, with some missing. In the table there are approximately 290,000 clones, roughly 88% of which are singletons. Sequencing used peripheral blood. The receptors shown here come from a human donor with COVID-19, enrolled during active disease. The donor label of this sample is uncertain. The CDR3 runs from the conserved cysteine through the conserved F or W. Fields, in order: D gene, clone size, V gene, J gene, CDR3 protein, CDR3 DNA. The D gene is left open where the match is weak. Expanded clones get a size class; other rows say once, few or many, or leave the size out.

TRBD2,once,TRBV19,TRBJ2-4,CASSPWTSGRANIQYF,TGTGCCAGTAGTCCCTGGACTAGCGGGAGGGCCAACATTCAGTACTTC
.,.,TRBV19,TRBJ1-2,CASSLLAGTNYGYTF,TGTGCCAGTAGTCTCCTGGCAGGTACAAACTATGGCTACACCTTC
.,once,TRBV19,TRBJ2-2,CATPSAGRTGELFF,TGTGCCACCCCAAGCGCAGGGCGCACCGGGGAGCTGTTTTTT
.,few,TRBV6-5,TRBJ1-1,CASSYSRGGILGEAFF,TGTGCCAGCAGTTACTCCCGGGGCGGGATCCTTGGTGAAGCTTTCTTT
TRBD2,.,TRBV19,TRBJ2-5,CASSIQLAGGVQETQYF,TGTGCCAGTAGTATCCAACTAGCGGGAGGGGTACAAGAGACCCAGTACTTC
.,.,TRBV3-1/TRBV3-2,TRBJ2-7,CASSQDWGGGTYF,.
.,.,TRBV3-1/TRBV3-2,TRBJ2-3,CASSQDTAADTQYF,TGTGCCAGCAGCCAAGACACAGCCGCAGATACGCAGTATTTT
TRBD2,.,TRBV12-5,TRBJ2-3,CASGSTFSGYSTDTQYF,TGTGCTAGTGGTTCAACTTTTAGCGGGTATAGCACAGATACGCAGTATTTT
.,.,TRBV3-1/TRBV3-2,TRBJ1-5,CASSQDRQPHQPQHF,TGTGCCAGCAGCCAAGACAGGCAACCCCATCAGCCCCAGCATTTT
TRBD1,.,TRBV5-4,TRBJ2-1,CASSLRDRYNEQFF,TGTGCCAGCAGCCTACGGGACAGATACAATGAGCAGTTCTTC
TRBD1,.,TRBV27,TRBJ1-2,CASSLGQGAWGYTF,TGTGCCAGCAGTTTAGGACAGGGGGCCTGGGGCTACACCTTC
.,.,TRBV24-1,TRBJ1-5,CATSDAGRNSNQPQHF,TGTGCCACCAGTGATGCGGGACGGAATAGCAATCAGCCCCAGCATTTT
.,.,TRBV28,TRBJ1-5,CASSFADGDSNQPQHF,TGTGCCAGCAGTTTCGCGGATGGAGATAGCAATCAGCCCCAGCATTTT
.,.,TRBV30,TRBJ2-1,CAWVADRVYNEQFF,TGTGCCTGGGTTGCGGACAGAGTTTACAATGAGCAGTTCTTC
.,few,TRBV28,TRBJ1-1,CASSRDTNTEAFF,TGTGCCAGCAGTAGGGACACTAACACTGAAGCTTTCTTT
.,.,TRBV5-1,TRBJ2-7,CASSNGNTATYEQYF,TGCGCCAGCAGTAACGGGAACACGGCCACCTACGAGCAGTACTTC
TRBD2,once,TRBV4-3,TRBJ2-7,CASSQDMGLVGSYEQYF,TGCGCCAGCAGCCAAGATATGGGACTAGTCGGTTCCTACGAGCAGTACTTC
.,.,TRBV12-3/TRBV12-4,TRBJ1-2,CASGDTYYGYTF,TGTGCCAGCGGGGACACCTACTATGGCTACACCTTC
.,.,TRBV6-6,TRBJ2-7,CASSYQGYEQYF,TGTGCCAGCAGCTATCAGGGATACGAGCAGTACTTC
.,once,TRBV7-2,TRBJ1-1,CASSLGPTGNTEAFF,TGTGCCAGCAGCTTAGGCCCGACAGGGAACACTGAAGCTTTCTTT
.,.,TRBV7-9,TRBJ2-5,CASSLDGARGQETQYF,TGTGCCAGCAGCTTAGATGGTGCGCGGGGCCAAGAGACCCAGTACTTC
.,.,TRBV28,TRBJ1-5,CASSLLYQPQHF,TGTGCCAGCAGTTTGCTATATCAGCCCCAGCATTTT
.,few,TRBV19,TRBJ1-1,CASSIPGVNTEAFF,TGTGCCAGTAGTATTCCGGGGGTGAACACTGAAGCTTTCTTT
TRBD2,.,TRBV29-1,TRBJ2-7,CSAGTSGSYEQYF,TGCAGCGCTGGGACTAGCGGATCCTACGAGCAGTACTTC
.,.,TRBV2,TRBJ2-5,CASGGTVRETQYF,TGTGCCAGCGGGGGGACGGTGCGGGAGACCCAGTACTTC
TRBD1,.,TRBV6-4,TRBJ1-2,CASSSGTGLYGYTF,TGTGCCAGCAGTTCCGGGACAGGGCTTTATGGCTACACCTTC
.,once,TRBV10-3,TRBJ2-7,CAISESISQDEQYF,TGTGCCATCAGTGAGTCGATCTCCCAGGACGAGCAGTACTTC
TRBD1,many,TRBV27,TRBJ2-1,CASSLYGTGGYNEQFF,TGTGCCAGCAGTTTATATGGGACAGGGGGTTACAATGAGCAGTTCTTC
TRBD1,.,TRBV29-1,TRBJ1-2,CSVSSGGNYGYTF,TGCAGCGTTTCGTCAGGGGGCAACTATGGCTACACCTTC
.,.,TRBV19,TRBJ2-1,CASSISGALVEQFF,TGTGCCAGTAGTATCTCGGGAGCCCTGGTTGAGCAGTTCTTC
.,.,TRBV19,TRBJ1-5,CASSIAGGAGQPQHF,TGTGCCAGTAGTATAGCGGGGGGCGCAGGTCAGCCCCAGCATTTT
.,.,TRBV28,TRBJ2-5,CASSLVLGPQETQYF,TGTGCCAGCAGTCTCGTTTTGGGCCCTCAAGAGACCCAGTACTTC
TRBD2,once,TRBV6-2/TRBV6-3,TRBJ2-5,CASSYTGGYQETQYF,TGTGCCAGCAGTTACACGGGGGGGTACCAAGAGACCCAGTACTTC
TRBD1,.,TRBV28,TRBJ1-4,CATLGQGEKLFF,TGTGCCACCCTTGGACAGGGAGAAAAACTGTTTTTT
TRBD1,.,TRBV6-5,TRBJ2-7,CASSLGQFGEQYF,TGTGCCAGCAGTCTGGGACAGTTTGGCGAGCAGTACTTC
TRBD2,.,TRBV9,TRBJ2-1,CASSVVTSGYNEQFF,TGTGCCAGCAGCGTAGTGACTAGCGGCTACAATGAGCAGTTCTTC